This TCR beta chain was recorded in a study of T cells in Graves' hyperthyroidism and ophthalmopathy (dated by TCRdb to about 2019). Context from the whole study: Peripheral blood samples were taken at initial diagnosis, before any treatment was given. Prospective prediction of ophthalmopathy was tested in an independent validation cohort consisting of 18 hyperthyroidism patients and around 16 patients who later progressed to ophthalmopathy. TCR Vbeta CDR3 sequencing of 135 peripheral blood samples (under 45 ophthalmopathy, 75 to 85 hyperthyroidism and approximately 17 progressor patients) is reported in the paper. Following sampling, methimazole starting at 30 mg daily was given to hyperthyroidism patients, and high-dose intravenous methylprednisolone was given to ophthalmopathy patients. To identify TCR V-J signatures that set the groups apart, the researchers used a discovery cohort of 90 to 100 patients, made up of roughly 40 with Graves' ophthalmopathy and some 55 with stable Graves' hyperthyroidism. In addition, the study compared T-cell repertoires in thyroid tissue and in blood from six Graves' hyperthyroidism patients. The approximately 100 discovery patients were randomly divided into training and test sets at a 7:3 ratio. Study-wide findings and limitations: In validation, the model predicted progression to ophthalmopathy with roughly 66% sensitivity and less than 80% specificity, a median of 6.5 months before onset. Blood samples also contained most of the expanded thyroid clonotypes (frequency above 0.001), which suggests that blood repertoires may reflect thyroid immune responses. Sample size was not statistically predetermined, and investigators were not blinded to group allocation. In cross-validation, a model built on a 13 V-J signature told ophthalmopathy apart from stable hyperthyroidism with under 90% sensitivity and around 83% specificity, and in testing the same model reached 80%/75%.

This clonotype was seen repeatedly, ten times or more. Its antigen is unknown. No quality values exist for individual bases; no much larger clone is one base distant. Graves' hyperthyroidism was defined as stable when no progression to ophthalmopathy occurred over 18 months of follow-up. Hyperthyroidism patients were newly diagnosed, with disease duration under 2 months, and aged 18 to 65 years. Exclusion was applied to patients with uncontrolled infections, other autoimmune diseases, pregnancy or lactation. Clinical symptoms, serum thyroxine and TRAb, thyroid ultrasound, and orbital computed tomography formed the basis for the diagnoses. PBMCs were separated from around 9.1 ml of fresh peripheral blood using Ficoll-Paque density gradient centrifugation. Total RNA was extracted with Trizol reagent, and quality was checked on an Agilent 2100 Bioanalyzer. Based on the germline V gene (reference sequence), the CDR1 and CDR2 sequences are DFQATT and SNEGSKA. The CDR3 spans 17 residues, from the cysteine through the phenylalanine. The kept DNA is CDR3 alone, 51 bases in frame from the first base. Trimming leaves V shorter by 6 bases and J shorter by 0 bases, with the junction holding 8 bases beyond the gene matches.

The TCR beta CDR3 regions were amplified from the RNA transcripts. A first-round RT-PCR of the TCR CDR3 used the HTBI primer set with the Qiagen OneStep RT-PCR kit. A second multiplex PCR round built the libraries, followed by size selection and purification. The libraries were sequenced on an Illumina HiSeq2000 using paired-end 100 bp reads. The paper's processing steps were these. SOAPnuke was used to process the raw data, with reads discarded if the reads contained adapters or uncalled bases, had a mean Phred below 15, or lacked an exact constant-primer or identifier match. COPE v1.2.5 was used to merge the high-quality paired reads, and each unique nucleotide sequence was defined as a clonotype. MiTCR v1.1 was used to align the clonotypes against IMGT TRBV, TRBD and TRBJ reference segments. The analysis was restricted to V-J combinations with a frequency above 0.0001, which together covered 99% to 99.2% of the repertoires. A TCS score was defined as the ratio of F50 (clonal expansion) to E x V (chaos), with BLOSUM62-based TCRdist applied between CDR3 peptides within each V-J. Welch's t-statistics and random forest reduced 514 V-J features to 10 to 15, which were used in a naive Bayes classifier (R e1071). TCRdb itself trimmed the public reads at Q25 with fastp, ran MiXCR and retained productive beta chains. Rows merge per CDR3 protein into single entries with the most common DNA and genes. Here the V and J calls rest on TCRdb's processing, not on the authors' analysis. For this sample the table gives 480,000 or so distinct CDR3 sequences, of which about an eighth were detected only once. Of the sample, around 17% falls within the top ten clones.

The chain uses TRBV20-1 and TRBJ2-3; 14 nucleotides in the junction match TRBD2. This clonotype was sampled from a woman aged 18 to 35 with Graves' hyperthyroidism. Sequencing was done on a sample of blood. CDR3 loop: CSAKTSGRVQSTDTQYF. The base sequence is TGCAGTGCAAAGACTAGCGGGAGGGTCCAAAGCACAGATACGCAGTATTTT.